These T cell receptor beta chains were read from a single sample in a study of blood T cell repertoires in COVID-19. Profiled with immunoSEQ multiplex PCR; TCRdb holds only in-frame clones, not every one. This table holds some 10,000 clones, 90% found once. The source material was peripheral blood. The source of these receptors is a human donor in a cohort sampled during active COVID-19. The CDR3 runs from the conserved cysteine through the conserved F or W. Each record gives: CDR3 protein, CDR3 DNA, V gene, clone size, D gene, J gene. D genes are given only for firm matches. Not all rows give a size; the values are once, few, many and, for expanded clones, a class.

CDR3: CASSDRDRGGRAEAFF
DNA: TGCGCCAGCAGCGACCGGGACAGGGGAGGTCGCGCTGAAGCTTTCTTT
V: TRBV5-1
size: -
D: TRBD1
J: TRBJ1-1

CDR3: CASSFEIVETQYF
DNA: TGTGCCAGCAGCTTCGAGATAGTAGAGACCCAGTACTTC
V: TRBV11-2
size: -
D: -
J: TRBJ2-5

CDR3: CATSGINQETQYF
DNA: TGTGCCACCTCAGGGATCAACCAAGAGACCCAGTACTTC
V: TRBV10-3
size: -
D: -
J: TRBJ2-5

CDR3: CASSAGETQYF
DNA: TGTGCCAGCAGCGCGGGGGAGACCCAGTACTTC
V: TRBV7-9
size: -
D: -
J: TRBJ2-5

CDR3: CAWSPSGGSAEAFF
DNA: TGTGCCTGGAGTCCCTCAGGGGGCTCAGCTGAAGCTTTCTTT
V: TRBV30
size: -
D: TRBD1
J: TRBJ1-1

CDR3: CASSYLYSNQPQHF
DNA: TGTGCCAGCAGTTACCTGTATAGCAATCAGCCCCAGCATTTT
V: TRBV6-2/TRBV6-3
size: -
D: -
J: TRBJ1-5

CDR3: CSVLTGGSNYGYTF
DNA: TGCAGCGTCCTAACCGGGGGGTCTAACTATGGCTACACCTTC
V: TRBV29-1
size: -
D: -
J: TRBJ1-2

CDR3: CASFRRGATGELFF
DNA: TGTGCCAGCTTTCGCAGGGGCGCCACCGGGGAGCTGTTTTTT
V: TRBV7-2
size: few
D: -
J: TRBJ2-2

CDR3: CASSEGWGRGFQHF
DNA: TGTGCCAGCTCCGAGGGTTGGGGGCGAGGTTTCCAGCATTTT
V: TRBV18
size: -
D: -
J: TRBJ1-5

CDR3: CASSLLGDYTF
DNA: TGTGCCAGCAGCCTCCTAGGGGACTACACCTTC
V: TRBV9
size: -
D: -
J: TRBJ1-2

CDR3: CASSLSVANSPQETQYF
DNA: TGCGCCAGCAGCTTGAGCGTAGCAAACTCACCCCAAGAGACCCAGTACTTC
V: TRBV5-1
size: -
D: -
J: TRBJ2-5

CDR3: CASSPGTVGEKLFF
DNA: TGCGCCAGCAGCCCGGGGACAGTGGGTGAAAAACTGTTTTTT
V: TRBV4-3
size: -
D: TRBD1
J: TRBJ1-4

CDR3: CASSEQGQAGNTIYF
DNA: TGTGCCAGCAGTGAACAGGGGCAGGCTGGAAACACCATATATTTT
V: TRBV2
size: once
D: -
J: TRBJ1-3

CDR3: CASSPRVGALGYGYTF
DNA: TGTGCCAGCAGCCCCCGGGTGGGGGCCCTAGGCTATGGCTACACCTTC
V: TRBV9
size: -
D: -
J: TRBJ1-2

CDR3: CASREWGGSGETQYF
DNA: TGTGCCAGCAGGGAATGGGGGGGCAGTGGAGAGACCCAGTACTTC
V: TRBV7-2
size: -
D: -
J: TRBJ2-5

CDR3: CASSSQTGGQYEQYF
DNA: TGTGCCAGCAGCTCTCAGACAGGGGGTCAATACGAGCAGTACTTC
V: TRBV7-2
size: -
D: TRBD1
J: TRBJ2-7

CDR3: CASSPVGQGQHYNSPLHF
DNA: TGTGCCAGCTCACCGGTCGGACAGGGTCAACACTATAATTCACCCCTCCACTTT
V: TRBV18
size: -
D: TRBD1
J: TRBJ1-6

CDR3: CASSGDRGGGYTF
DNA: TGTGCCAGCAGCGGGGACAGGGGAGGCGGCTACACCTTC
V: TRBV5-4
size: few
D: TRBD1
J: TRBJ1-2

CDR3: CASSPQGPFSGNTIYF
DNA: TGCGCCAGCAGCCCCCAGGGCCCGTTCTCTGGAAACACCATATATTTT
V: TRBV5-1
size: -
D: -
J: TRBJ1-3

CDR3: CATSESGVGGELFF
DNA: TGTGCCACCAGTGAGTCAGGGGTAGGCGGGGAGCTGTTTTTT
V: TRBV24-1
size: once
D: -
J: TRBJ2-2

CDR3: CASGPPLGLAGAYNEQFF
DNA: TGTGCTAGTGGTCCCCCCCTGGGACTAGCTGGGGCCTACAATGAGCAGTTCTTC
V: TRBV12-5
size: -
D: TRBD2
J: TRBJ2-1

CDR3: CASSSLTGGGTEAFF
DNA: TGTGCCAGCAGTTCCCTGACAGGGGGAGGGACTGAAGCTTTCTTT
V: TRBV28
size: -
D: TRBD1
J: TRBJ1-1

CDR3: CSATDRGNTEAFF
DNA: TGCAGCGCCACCGACAGAGGGAACACTGAAGCTTTCTTT
V: TRBV29-1
size: -
D: -
J: TRBJ1-1

CDR3: CASSDSVAEKLFF
DNA: TGCGCCAGCAGTGATTCAGTAGCTGAAAAACTGTTTTTT
V: TRBV10-1
size: -
D: -
J: TRBJ1-4

CDR3: CASSLRSSGTDTQYF
DNA: TGTGCCAGCAGCTTAAGGTCAAGCGGCACAGATACGCAGTATTTT
V: TRBV5-4
size: -
D: -
J: TRBJ2-3

CDR3: CAISDGGDYGYTF
DNA: TGTGCCATCAGTGATGGAGGGGACTATGGCTACACCTTC
V: TRBV10-3
size: -
D: -
J: TRBJ1-2

CDR3: CASEKDEQYF
DNA: TGTGCCAGCGAGAAAGACGAGCAGTACTTC
V: TRBV28
size: -
D: -
J: TRBJ2-7

CDR3: CASSPRGREPQHF
DNA: TGTGCCAGCTCACCAAGGGGGCGGGAGCCCCAGCATTTT
V: TRBV18
size: -
D: TRBD1
J: TRBJ1-5

CDR3: CASSSPRGVNTEAFF
DNA: TGTGCCAGCAGTTCCCCCCGGGGGGTGAACACTGAAGCTTTCTTT
V: TRBV28
size: -
D: -
J: TRBJ1-1

CDR3: CASSPFPETQYF
DNA: TGTGCCAGCAGCCCCTTTCCCGAGACCCAGTACTTC
V: TRBV5-5
size: -
D: -
J: TRBJ2-5

CDR3: CASSLLTGTGNEQFF
DNA: TGCGCCAGCAGCTTGTTGACCGGGACAGGTAATGAGCAGTTCTTC
V: TRBV5-1
size: -
D: TRBD1
J: TRBJ2-1

CDR3: CASSLEGRRGITEAFF
DNA: TGCGCCAGCAGCTTGGAAGGGAGGAGGGGTATCACTGAAGCTTTCTTT
V: TRBV5-1
size: -
D: -
J: TRBJ1-1

CDR3: CASSPGTGRYGYTF
DNA: TGTGCCAGCAGCCCCGGGACAGGGCGGTATGGCTACACCTTC
V: TRBV5-8
size: -
D: TRBD1
J: TRBJ1-2

CDR3: CASSPQDREDEQYF
DNA: TGTGCCAGTAGTCCTCAGGACAGGGAAGACGAGCAGTACTTC
V: TRBV19
size: -
D: TRBD1
J: TRBJ2-7

CDR3: CASSVDRVNTEAFF
DNA: TGCGCCAGCAGCGTCGACAGGGTGAACACTGAAGCTTTCTTT
V: TRBV10-1
size: -
D: TRBD1
J: TRBJ1-1

CDR3: CASSEVVGGNTEAFF
DNA: TGTGCCAGCAGCGAGGTGGTTGGAGGGAACACTGAAGCTTTCTTT
V: TRBV9
size: -
D: -
J: TRBJ1-1

CDR3: CASSFSNTEAFF
DNA: TGTGCCAGCAGTTTCAGTAACACTGAAGCTTTCTTT
V: TRBV12-3/TRBV12-4
size: -
D: -
J: TRBJ1-1

CDR3: CASSKFLLVSSYNEQFF
DNA: TGTGCCAGCAGCAAATTCCTCCTAGTGAGCTCCTACAATGAGCAGTTCTTC
V: TRBV21-1
size: -
D: -
J: TRBJ2-1

CDR3: CASSLGGLTGARPQHF
DNA: TGTGCCAGCAGCTTGGGGGGCCTGACAGGGGCCCGGCCCCAGCATTTT
V: TRBV13
size: -
D: TRBD1
J: TRBJ1-5

CDR3: CASSPLPGLASDTQYF
DNA: TGTGCCAGCAGCCCTCTTCCGGGACTAGCCTCAGATACGCAGTATTTT
V: TRBV7-2
size: -
D: TRBD2
J: TRBJ2-3

CDR3: CASSFTSGGTDTQYF
DNA: TGTGCCAGCAGCTTCACTAGCGGGGGAACAGATACGCAGTATTTT
V: TRBV11-3
size: -
D: TRBD2
J: TRBJ2-3

CDR3: CASSARGETTEAFF
DNA: TGTGCCAGCAGCGCCCGGGGTGAGACCACTGAAGCTTTCTTT
V: TRBV9
size: -
D: -
J: TRBJ1-1

CDR3: CAWRPVGNTIYF
DNA: TGTGCCTGGAGGCCAGTTGGAAACACCATATATTTT
V: TRBV30
size: -
D: -
J: TRBJ1-3

CDR3: CASSYSGRGTYGYTF
DNA: TGTGCCAGCAGTTACAGTGGCAGGGGAACCTATGGCTACACCTTC
V: TRBV6-5
size: -
D: -
J: TRBJ1-2

CDR3: CASSEARGLWYF
DNA: TGTGCCAGCAGTGAAGCGAGGGGGCTCTGGTATTTT
V: TRBV6-1
size: -
D: TRBD1
J: TRBJ2-3

CDR3: CASSFSQGTEAFF
DNA: TGTGCCAGCAGTTTTTCCCAGGGCACTGAAGCTTTCTTT
V: TRBV12-3/TRBV12-4
size: -
D: -
J: TRBJ1-1

CDR3: CASNPASGFETQYF
DNA: TGTGCCAGCAACCCGGCCTCGGGGTTTGAGACCCAGTACTTC
V: TRBV2
size: -
D: -
J: TRBJ2-5

CDR3: CASSLEGGPLNEQFF
DNA: TGTGCCAGCAGCTTAGAGGGGGGGCCTCTGAATGAGCAGTTCTTC
V: TRBV11-2
size: once
D: -
J: TRBJ2-1

CDR3: CASSAGVNYGYTF
DNA: TGTGCCAGCAGTGCGGGAGTGAACTATGGCTACACCTTC
V: TRBV6-4
size: few
D: -
J: TRBJ1-2

CDR3: CASSPTENYGYTF
DNA: TGTGCCAGCAGCCCGACAGAGAACTATGGCTACACCTTC
V: TRBV5-5
size: -
D: -
J: TRBJ1-2

CDR3: CASSFTGTQAYEQYF
DNA: TGTGCCAGCAGTTTTACCGGGACACAAGCCTACGAGCAGTACTTC
V: TRBV11-2
size: -
D: -
J: TRBJ2-7

CDR3: CASSSRGGEGGNTIYF
DNA: TGTGCCAGCAGTTCTCGAGGGGGTGAAGGCGGAAACACCATATATTTT
V: TRBV6-5
size: -
D: -
J: TRBJ1-3

CDR3: CASSEPGGNQPQHF
DNA: TGTGCCAGCAGCGAACCCGGAGGCAATCAGCCCCAGCATTTT
V: TRBV7-9
size: -
D: -
J: TRBJ1-5

CDR3: CASSLVVDSNEKLFF
DNA: TGTGCCAGCAGTTTAGTCGTGGACAGTAATGAAAAACTGTTTTTT
V: TRBV28
size: few
D: -
J: TRBJ1-4

CDR3: CASSPTTGTVNNEQFF
DNA: TGTGCCAGCTCACCAACGACCGGGACAGTGAACAATGAGCAGTTCTTC
V: TRBV18
size: once
D: TRBD1
J: TRBJ2-1